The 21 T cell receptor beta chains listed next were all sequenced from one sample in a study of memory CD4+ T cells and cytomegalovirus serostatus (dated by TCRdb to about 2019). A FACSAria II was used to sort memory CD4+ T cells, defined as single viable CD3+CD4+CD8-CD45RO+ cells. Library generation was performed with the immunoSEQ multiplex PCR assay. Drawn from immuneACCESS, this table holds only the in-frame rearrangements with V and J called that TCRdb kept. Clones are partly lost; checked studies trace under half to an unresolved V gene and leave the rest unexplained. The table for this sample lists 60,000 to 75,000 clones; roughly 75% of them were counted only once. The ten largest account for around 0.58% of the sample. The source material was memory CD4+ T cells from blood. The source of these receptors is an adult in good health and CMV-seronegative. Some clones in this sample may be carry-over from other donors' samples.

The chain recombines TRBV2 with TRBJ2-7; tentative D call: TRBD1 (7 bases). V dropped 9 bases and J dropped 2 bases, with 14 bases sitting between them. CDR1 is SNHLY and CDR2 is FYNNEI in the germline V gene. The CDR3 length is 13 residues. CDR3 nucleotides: TGTGCCAGGGAGGGACAGTCAACCTACGAGCAGTACTTC. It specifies CAREGQSTYEQYF.

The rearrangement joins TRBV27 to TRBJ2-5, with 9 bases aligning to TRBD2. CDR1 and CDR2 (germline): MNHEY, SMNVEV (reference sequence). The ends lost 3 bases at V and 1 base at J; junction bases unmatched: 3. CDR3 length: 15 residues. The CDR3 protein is CASSLLAGLQETQYF. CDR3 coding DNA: TGTGCCAGCAGTTTGCTAGCGGGACTCCAAGAGACCCAGTACTTC.

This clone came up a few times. The CDR3 DNA reads as TGCGCCAGCAGCTTGGTGGACAGGGACAATGAGCAGTTCTTC. It encodes CASSLVDRDNEQFF. The chain employs TRBV5-1 and TRBJ2-1; TRBD1 agrees at 8 bases. J was trimmed by 5 bases and V by 0 bases; bases with no gene match: 1. The CDR3 totals 14 residues. Looked up from germline, CDR1 is SGHRS and CDR2 is YFSETQ. Drawing the rest from reference TRBV5-1 and TRBJ2-1, the complete variable domain is KAGVTQTPRYLIKTRGQQVTLSCSPISGHRSVSWYQQTPGQGLQFLFEYFSETQRNKGNFPGRFSGRQFSNSRSEMNVSTLELGDSALYLCASSLVDRDNEQFFGPGTRLTVL.

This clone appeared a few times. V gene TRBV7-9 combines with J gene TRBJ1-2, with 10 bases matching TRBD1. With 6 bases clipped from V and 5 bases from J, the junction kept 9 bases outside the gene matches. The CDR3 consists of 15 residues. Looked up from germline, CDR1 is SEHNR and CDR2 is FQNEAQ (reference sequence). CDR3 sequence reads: CASRGRQGASYGYTF. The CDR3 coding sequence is TGTGCCAGCAGGGGGAGACAGGGGGCTTCGTATGGCTACACCTTC.

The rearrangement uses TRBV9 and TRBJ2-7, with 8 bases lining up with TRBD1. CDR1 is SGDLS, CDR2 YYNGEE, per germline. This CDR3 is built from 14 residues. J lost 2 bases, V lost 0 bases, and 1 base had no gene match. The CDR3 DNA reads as TGTGCCAGCAGCGTAGGGGGACAGGCCTACGAGCAGTACTTC. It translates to CASSVGGQAYEQYF. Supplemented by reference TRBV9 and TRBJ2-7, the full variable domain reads DSGVTQTPKHLITATGQRVTLRCSPRSGDLSVYWYQQSLDQGLQFLIQYYNGEERAKGNILERFSAQQFPDLHSELNLSSLELGDSALYFCASSVGGQAYEQYFGPGTRLTVT.

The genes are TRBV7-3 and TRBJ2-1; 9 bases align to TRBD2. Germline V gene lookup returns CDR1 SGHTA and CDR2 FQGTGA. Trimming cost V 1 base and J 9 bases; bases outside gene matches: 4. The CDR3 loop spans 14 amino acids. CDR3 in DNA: TGTGCCAGCAGCTTAATAAAGACTAGCGGTGAGCAGTTCTTC. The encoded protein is CASSLIKTSGEQFF.

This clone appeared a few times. The CDR3 DNA follows: TGCGCCAGCAGCGAGGCAAGGCAGGGTGGCTACAATGAGCAGTTCTTC. Its translation: CASSEARQGGYNEQFF. The V gene is TRBV5-1, the J gene TRBJ2-1; a possible D gene is TRBD1 (5 bases). The CDR3 sequence is 16 residues long. V was pared by 4 bases and J by 3 bases, with 17 bases between. The germline CDR1 and CDR2 sequences are SGHRS and YFSETQ.

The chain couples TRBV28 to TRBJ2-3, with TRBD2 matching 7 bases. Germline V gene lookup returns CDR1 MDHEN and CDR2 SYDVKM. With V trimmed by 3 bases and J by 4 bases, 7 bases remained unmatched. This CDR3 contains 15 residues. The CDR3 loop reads CASSLGRGRSDTQYF. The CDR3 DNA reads TGTGCCAGCAGTTTGGGCCGCGGGAGATCAGATACGCAGTATTTT.

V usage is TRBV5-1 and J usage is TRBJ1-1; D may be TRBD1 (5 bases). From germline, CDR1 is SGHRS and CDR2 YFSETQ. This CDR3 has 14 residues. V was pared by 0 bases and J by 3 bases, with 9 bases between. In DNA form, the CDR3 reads TGCGCCAGCAGCTTGGGACGGGGGGACACTGAAGCTTTCTTT. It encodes CASSLGRGDTEAFF.

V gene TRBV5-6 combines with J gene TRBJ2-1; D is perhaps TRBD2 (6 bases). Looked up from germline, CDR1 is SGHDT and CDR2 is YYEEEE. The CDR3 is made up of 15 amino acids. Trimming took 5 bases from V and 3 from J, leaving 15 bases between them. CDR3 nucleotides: TGTGCCAGCAGAACAGGAGGGACGGGCTACAATGAGCAGTTCTTC. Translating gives CASRTGGTGYNEQFF.

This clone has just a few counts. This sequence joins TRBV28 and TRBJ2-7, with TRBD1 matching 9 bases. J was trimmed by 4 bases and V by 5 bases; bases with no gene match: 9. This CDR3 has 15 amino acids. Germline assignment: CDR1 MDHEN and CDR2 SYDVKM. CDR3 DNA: TGTGCCAGCAGTACCCCGGGACAGGGATGGTACGAGCAGTACTTC. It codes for CASSTPGQGWYEQYF.

CDR3 residues: CASSLAQAYSPSNEQFF. CDR3 nucleotide sequence: TGCGCCAGCAGCTTGGCCCAGGCCTATAGCCCGTCTAATGAGCAGTTCTTC. The chain is built from TRBV5-1 and TRBJ2-1; D not certain. Per germline, CDR1 SGHRS and CDR2 YFSETQ. The CDR3 length is 17 residues. V was cut by 0 bases and J by 7 bases, with 20 bases left in between.

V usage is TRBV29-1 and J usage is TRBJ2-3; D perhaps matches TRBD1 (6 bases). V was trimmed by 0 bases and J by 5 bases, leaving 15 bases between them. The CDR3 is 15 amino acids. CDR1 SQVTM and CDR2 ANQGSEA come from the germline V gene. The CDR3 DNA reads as TGCAGCGTTGAAGATAGTGGGGGCGCGGTAGATACGCAGTATTTT. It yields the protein CSVEDSGGAVDTQYF.

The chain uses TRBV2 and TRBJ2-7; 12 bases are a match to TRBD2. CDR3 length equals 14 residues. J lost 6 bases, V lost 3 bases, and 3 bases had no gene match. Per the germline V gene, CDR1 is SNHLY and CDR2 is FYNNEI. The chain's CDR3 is CASSELAGGLEQYF. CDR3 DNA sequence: TGTGCCAGCAGTGAGCTAGCGGGAGGGCTCGAGCAGTACTTC.

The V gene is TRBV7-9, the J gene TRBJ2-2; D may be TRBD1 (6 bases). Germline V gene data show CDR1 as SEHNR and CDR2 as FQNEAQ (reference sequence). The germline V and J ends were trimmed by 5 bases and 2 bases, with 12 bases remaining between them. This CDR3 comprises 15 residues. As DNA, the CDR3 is TGTGCCAGCAGCGTGGACAGTTATAACACCGGGGAGCTGTTTTTT. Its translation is CASSVDSYNTGELFF.

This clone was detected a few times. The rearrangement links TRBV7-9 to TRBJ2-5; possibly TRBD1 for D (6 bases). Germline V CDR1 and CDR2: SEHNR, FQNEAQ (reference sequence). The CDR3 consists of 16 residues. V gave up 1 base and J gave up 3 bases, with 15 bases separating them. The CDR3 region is CASSLGDRGQKETQYF. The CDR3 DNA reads TGTGCCAGCAGCTTAGGGGACCGCGGACAGAAAGAGACCCAGTACTTC.

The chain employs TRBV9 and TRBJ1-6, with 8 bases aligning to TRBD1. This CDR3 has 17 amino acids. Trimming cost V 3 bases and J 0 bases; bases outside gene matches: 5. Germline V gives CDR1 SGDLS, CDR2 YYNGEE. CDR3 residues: CASSDRDRSSYNSPLHF. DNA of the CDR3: TGTGCCAGCAGCGACCGGGACAGGAGCTCCTATAATTCACCCCTCCACTTT.

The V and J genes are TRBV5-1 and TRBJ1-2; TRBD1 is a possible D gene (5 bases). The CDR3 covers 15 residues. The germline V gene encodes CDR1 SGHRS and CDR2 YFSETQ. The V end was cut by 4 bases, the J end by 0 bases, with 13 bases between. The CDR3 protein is CASSKGEIPNYGYTF. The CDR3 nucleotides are TGCGCCAGCAGCAAAGGGGAGATACCTAACTATGGCTACACCTTC.

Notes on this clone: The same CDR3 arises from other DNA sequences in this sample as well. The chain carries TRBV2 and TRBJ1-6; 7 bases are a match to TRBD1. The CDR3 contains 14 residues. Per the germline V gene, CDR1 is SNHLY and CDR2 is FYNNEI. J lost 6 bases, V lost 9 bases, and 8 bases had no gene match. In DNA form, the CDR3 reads TGTGCCAGTGACAGGGCGCTAGCTAATTCACCCCTCCACTTT. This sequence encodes CASDRALANSPLHF.

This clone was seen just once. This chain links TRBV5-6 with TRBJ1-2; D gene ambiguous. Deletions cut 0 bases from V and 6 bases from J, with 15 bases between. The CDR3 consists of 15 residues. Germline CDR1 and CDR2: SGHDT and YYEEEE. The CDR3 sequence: CASSLVERKGHGYTF. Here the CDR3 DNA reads TGTGCCAGCAGCTTGGTGGAGAGGAAAGGACATGGCTACACCTTC. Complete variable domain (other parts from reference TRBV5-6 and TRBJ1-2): DAGVTQSPTHLIKTRGQQVTLRCSPKSGHDTVSWYQQALGQGPQFIFQYYEEEERQRGNFPDRFSGHQFPNYSSELNVNALLLGDSALYLCASSLVERKGHGYTFGSGTRLTVV.

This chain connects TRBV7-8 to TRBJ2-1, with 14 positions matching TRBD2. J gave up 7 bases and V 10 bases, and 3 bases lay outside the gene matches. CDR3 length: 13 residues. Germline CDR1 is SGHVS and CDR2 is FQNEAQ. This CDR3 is CATRLAGGNEQFF. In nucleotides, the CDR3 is TGTGCCACCAGACTAGCGGGAGGGAATGAGCAGTTCTTC.